These T cell receptor beta chains were read from a single sample in a study of OX40 agonist ivuxolimab in advanced cancers. Method: immunoSEQ multiplex PCR; TCRdb's copy keeps in-frame clones and lacks some. The repertoire consists of 90,000 or so clones, with roughly 89% occurring once and the leading ten covering around 0.34%. The sample here was CD4+ or CD8+ T cells sorted from blood, taken in a trial of the OX40 agonist ivuxolimab. The receptors stem from an adult with an advanced solid tumor such as melanoma, head and neck, liver or kidney cancer. The CDR3 runs from the conserved cysteine through the conserved F or W. A D gene is named only where the DNA matches it firmly. The listing skips clone size in some rows; elsewhere it reads once, few, many or a size class.

d_gene	v_gene	j_gene	abundance	CDR3nt	CDR3aa
TRBD1	TRBV9	TRBJ2-1	.	TGTGCCAGCAGCGTAGGGGGGACAGGGGAATACAATGAGCAGTTCTTC	CASSVGGTGEYNEQFF
.	TRBV6-6	TRBJ2-7	.	TGTGCCAGCAGGGACTACGAGCAGTACTTC	CASRDYEQYF
TRBD1	TRBV6-6	TRBJ1-4	.	TGTGCCTCAAAGACAGGGAATAAAGAAAAACTGTTTTTT	CASKTGNKEKLFF
TRBD1	TRBV19	TRBJ2-7	.	TGTGCCAGTAGTGCAGAACCGGGACAGGGATTTCGCGGGCAGTACTTC	CASSAEPGQGFRGQYF
TRBD1	TRBV6-1	TRBJ1-2	.	TGTGCCAGCAGTGTTGTACAGGGGACCTATGGCTACACCTTC	CASSVVQGTYGYTF
.	TRBV6-1	TRBJ2-7	.	TGTGCCAGCAGTGAAAACACCGCCTACGAGCAGTACTTC	CASSENTAYEQYF
.	TRBV28	TRBJ1-3	.	TGTGCCAGCAGTTTAAACGGGGGGAACACCATATATTTT	CASSLNGGNTIYF
.	TRBV18	TRBJ2-7	.	TGTGCCAGCTCAACCCGAACTGGGGGCTATGGCTCCTACGAGCAGTACTTC	CASSTRTGGYGSYEQYF
.	TRBV28	TRBJ2-2	.	TGTGCCAGCATATTTACGGGGGAAGGGACCGGGGAGCTGTTTTTT	CASIFTGEGTGELFF
TRBD2	TRBV11-3	TRBJ2-1	.	TGTGCCAGCAGCTGGGGACTAGCGGACGCAGCCGATGAGCAGTTCTTC	CASSWGLADAADEQFF
TRBD1	TRBV5-1	TRBJ2-5	once	TGCGCCAGCAGCTGGGACAGGGTCGAAGAGACCCAGTACTTC	CASSWDRVEETQYF
TRBD1	TRBV5-1	TRBJ1-4	.	TGCGCCAGCAGCCCGCCGACAGGGACCCTTGGTGAAAAACTGTTTTTT	CASSPPTGTLGEKLFF
.	TRBV7-9	TRBJ1-2	.	TGTGCCAGCAGTCCATGGGGTCAGGGGTATGGCTACACCTTC	CASSPWGQGYGYTF
.	TRBV29-1	TRBJ1-1	.	TGCAGCGTGCCAGGGGAAGGAGGGATGTACACTGAAGCTTTCTTT	CSVPGEGGMYTEAFF
.	TRBV5-1	TRBJ1-4	.	TGCGCCAGCAGCTTGGCAGGGGTTAATGAAAAACTGTTTTTT	CASSLAGVNEKLFF
.	TRBV5-1	TRBJ1-5	.	TGCGCCAGCAGCTTGGAAGGGGCCCCGAGGCAGCCCCAGCATTTT	CASSLEGAPRQPQHF
TRBD1	TRBV5-1	TRBJ2-2	.	TGCGCCAGCAGCTTGGCCCAGGGGGCTACCGGGGAGCTGTTTTTT	CASSLAQGATGELFF
.	TRBV2	TRBJ2-1	.	TGTGCCAGCACCCAGAGCCGTTCGAGCTCCTACAATGAGCAGTTCTTC	CASTQSRSSSYNEQFF
TRBD1	TRBV19	TRBJ1-1	.	TGTGCCAGTAGCCAAGGACCAGGGGGTGAAGCTTTCTTT	CASSQGPGGEAFF
TRBD1	TRBV7-9	TRBJ1-1	once	TGTGCCAGCAGCCGACAGGGCATCACTGAAGCTTTCTTT	CASSRQGITEAFF
.	TRBV5-1	TRBJ1-1	.	TGCGCCAGCAGTTCGACGGGAGGTTCGACTGAAGCTTTCTTT	CASSSTGGSTEAFF
.	TRBV5-1	TRBJ2-2	.	TGCGCCAGCAGCCTTGATATGAACACCGGGGAGCTGTTTTTT	CASSLDMNTGELFF
.	TRBV7-2	TRBJ2-7	.	TGTGCCAGCAGCACCCAGGGATCTCGTTCGGGCTACGAGCAGTACTTC	CASSTQGSRSGYEQYF
TRBD1	TRBV5-1	TRBJ2-2	.	TGCGCCAGCTCAGGACAGGGGACCGGGGAGCTGTTTTTT	CASSGQGTGELFF
.	TRBV7-3	TRBJ2-2	.	TGTGCCAGCAGCCTAAATTCTCCGAACACCGGGGAGCTGTTTTTT	CASSLNSPNTGELFF
.	TRBV30	TRBJ1-5	.	TGTGCCTGGAGCCCTATGCCGTATCAGCCCCAGCATTTT	CAWSPMPYQPQHF
TRBD2	TRBV19	TRBJ2-7	.	TGTGCCAGTAGTATTCGGGCGGGGGAGAGCGAGCAGTACTTC	CASSIRAGESEQYF
TRBD1	TRBV7-9	TRBJ1-5	.	TGTGCCAGCAGCTCCGACAGGGGTGATAGCAATCAGCCCCAGCATTTT	CASSSDRGDSNQPQHF
TRBD1	TRBV5-6	TRBJ1-6	.	TGTGCCAGCAGCTCAACCAGGGGGAATAATTCACCCCTCCACTTT	CASSSTRGNNSPLHF
TRBD1	TRBV6-1	TRBJ2-3	.	TGTGCCAGCAGTGAAGGACAGGGGGCGGACACGCAGTATTTT	CASSEGQGADTQYF
TRBD1	TRBV7-2	TRBJ1-1	.	TGTGCCAGCAGATCTGGGACAGGGGTGGGTGAAGCTTTCTTT	CASRSGTGVGEAFF
.	TRBV7-3	TRBJ1-1	.	TGTGCCAGCAGCTTCCGGCCATTGATAGGCACTGAAGCTTTCTTT	CASSFRPLIGTEAFF
.	TRBV5-4	TRBJ1-5	.	TGTGCCAGCAGCTGGGACCCCAATCAGCCCCAGCATTTT	CASSWDPNQPQHF
.	TRBV7-2	TRBJ2-7	.	TGTGCCAGCAGCTTAGAAATAGCACCAACCGAGCAGTACTTC	CASSLEIAPTEQYF
TRBD1	TRBV27	TRBJ1-1	.	TGTGCCAGCAGTCACACCGGGACAGGGGGCGGCACTGAAGCTTTCTTT	CASSHTGTGGGTEAFF
.	TRBV6-1	TRBJ1-2	.	TGTGCCAGCAGGCTCTCCGAAGATGCTAACTATGGCTACACCTTC	CASRLSEDANYGYTF
TRBD1	TRBV5-4	TRBJ1-2	.	TGTGCCAGCAGCTTGGGGCAGGGGGCTAACTATGGCTACACCTTC	CASSLGQGANYGYTF
.	TRBV7-9	TRBJ1-1	few	TGTGCCAGCAGCTTAGACAGGATGAACACTGAAGCTTTCTTT	CASSLDRMNTEAFF
.	TRBV13	TRBJ2-7	.	TGTGCCAGCAGCTTACGGCTAGCGACCTACGAGCAGTACTTC	CASSLRLATYEQYF
TRBD2	TRBV6-6	TRBJ2-5	once	TGTGCCAGCAGTTGGAGCGGGGTCCTCATGTCCCAGTACTTC	CASSWSGVLMSQYF
.	TRBV28	TRBJ1-5	.	TGTGCCAGCATGTGGTTCAATCAGCCCCAGCATTTT	CASMWFNQPQHF
.	TRBV6-5	TRBJ2-6	.	TGTGCGCAGGGTGTTCAGAAAGGGGCCAACGTCCTGACTTTC	CAQGVQKGANVLTF
.	TRBV19	TRBJ1-1	once	TGTGCCAGTAGCCAACAGGTCACAGCAGTGGGTGAAGCTTTCTTT	CASSQQVTAVGEAFF
.	TRBV7-2	TRBJ1-2	.	TGTGCCAGCAGCTTAATCCGCGGGTTGGAGTATGGCTACACCTTC	CASSLIRGLEYGYTF
.	TRBV5-4	TRBJ2-1	once	TGTGCCAGCAGCTTGGACAGGGTAACTTACAATGAGCAGTTCTTC	CASSLDRVTYNEQFF
.	TRBV6-5	TRBJ1-2	.	TGTGCCAGCAGTTACTCCTTTCGGGGGCAAGGCTATGGCTACACCTTC	CASSYSFRGQGYGYTF
.	TRBV28	TRBJ2-5	.	TGTGCCAGCAGACCTACCCAAGAGACCCAGTACTTC	CASRPTQETQYF
.	TRBV7-2	TRBJ2-7	.	TGTGCCAGCAGCGCCTACAGAGGCCCCTACGAGCAGTACTTC	CASSAYRGPYEQYF
.	TRBV18	TRBJ1-4	.	TGTGCCAGCTCACCACAGGGGGATCATGAAAAACTGTTTTTT	CASSPQGDHEKLFF
.	TRBV4-3	TRBJ2-7	.	TGCGCCAGCAGCCAAGATCCGGGTCCCTACGAGCAGTACTTC	CASSQDPGPYEQYF
TRBD2	TRBV19	TRBJ2-1	.	TGTGCCAGTAGTATTATAGCGGGAGTCGGTGAGCAGTTCTTC	CASSIIAGVGEQFF
.	TRBV11-2	TRBJ1-5	once	TGTGCCAGCAGCTTAGACCCGGGAGGGCCCCAGCATTTT	CASSLDPGGPQHF
TRBD2	TRBV5-4	TRBJ2-1	.	TGTGCCAGCAGCTCAGGGAGGGTGTATGAGCAGTTCTTC	CASSSGRVYEQFF